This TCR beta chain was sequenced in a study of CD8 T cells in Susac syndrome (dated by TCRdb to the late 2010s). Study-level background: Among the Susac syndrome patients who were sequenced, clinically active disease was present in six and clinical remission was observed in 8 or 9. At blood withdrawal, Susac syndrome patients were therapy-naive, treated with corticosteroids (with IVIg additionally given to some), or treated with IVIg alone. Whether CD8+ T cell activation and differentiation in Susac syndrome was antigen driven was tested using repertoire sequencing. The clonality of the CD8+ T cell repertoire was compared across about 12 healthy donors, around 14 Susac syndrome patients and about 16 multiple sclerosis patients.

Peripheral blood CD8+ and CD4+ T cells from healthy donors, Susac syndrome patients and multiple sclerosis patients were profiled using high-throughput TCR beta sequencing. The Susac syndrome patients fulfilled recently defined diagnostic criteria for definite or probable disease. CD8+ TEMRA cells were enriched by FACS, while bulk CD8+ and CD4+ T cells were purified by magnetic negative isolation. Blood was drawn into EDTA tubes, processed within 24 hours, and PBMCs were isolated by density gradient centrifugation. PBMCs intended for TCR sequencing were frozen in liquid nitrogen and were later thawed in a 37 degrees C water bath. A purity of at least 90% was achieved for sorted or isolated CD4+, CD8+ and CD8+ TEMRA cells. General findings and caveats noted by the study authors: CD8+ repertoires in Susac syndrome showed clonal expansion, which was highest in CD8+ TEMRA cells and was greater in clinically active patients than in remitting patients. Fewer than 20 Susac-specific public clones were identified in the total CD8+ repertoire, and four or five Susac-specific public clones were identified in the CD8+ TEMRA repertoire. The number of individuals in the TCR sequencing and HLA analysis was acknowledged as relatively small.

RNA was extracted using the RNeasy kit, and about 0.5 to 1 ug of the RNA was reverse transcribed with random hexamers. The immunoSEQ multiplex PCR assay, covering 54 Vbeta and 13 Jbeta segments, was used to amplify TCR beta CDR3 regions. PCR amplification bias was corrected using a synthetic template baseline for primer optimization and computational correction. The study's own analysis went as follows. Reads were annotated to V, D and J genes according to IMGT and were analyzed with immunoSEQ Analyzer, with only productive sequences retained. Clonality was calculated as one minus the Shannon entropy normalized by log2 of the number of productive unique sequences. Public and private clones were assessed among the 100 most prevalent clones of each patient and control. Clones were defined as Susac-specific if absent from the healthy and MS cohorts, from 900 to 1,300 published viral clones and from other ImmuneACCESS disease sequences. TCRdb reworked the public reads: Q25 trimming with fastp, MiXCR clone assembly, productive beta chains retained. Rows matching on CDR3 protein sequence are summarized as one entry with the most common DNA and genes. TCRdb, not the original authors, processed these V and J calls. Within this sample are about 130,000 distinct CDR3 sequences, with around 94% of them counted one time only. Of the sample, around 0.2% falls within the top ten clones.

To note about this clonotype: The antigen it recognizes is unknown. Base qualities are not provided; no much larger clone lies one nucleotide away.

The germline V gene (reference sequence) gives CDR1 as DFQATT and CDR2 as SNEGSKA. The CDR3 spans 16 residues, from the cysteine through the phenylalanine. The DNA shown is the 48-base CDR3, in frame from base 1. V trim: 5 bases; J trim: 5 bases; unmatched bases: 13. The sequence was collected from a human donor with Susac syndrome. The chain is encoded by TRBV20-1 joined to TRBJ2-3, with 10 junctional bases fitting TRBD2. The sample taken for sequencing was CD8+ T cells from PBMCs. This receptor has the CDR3 CSAGEVTSGVVDTQYF. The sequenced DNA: TGCAGTGCTGGGGAAGTTACTAGCGGGGTAGTAGATACGCAGTATTTT.